This is a list of T cell receptor beta chains from one sample in a study of PD-1 blockade in mismatch repair-deficient tumors. Measured with immunoSEQ multiplex PCR; TCRdb has only the in-frame clones, and not every one. This sample has fewer than 100,000 clones, with roughly 80% found just once. Material: peripheral blood, obtained 12 weeks after starting pembrolizumab. Receptors originate from an adult with mismatch repair-deficient cancer. Each CDR3 is given with its conserved first and last residue. A D gene is named only where the DNA matches it firmly. Expanded clones are given a class, and other clones once, few, many or no size at all.

cdr3_nt cdr3_aa clone_size j_call v_call d_call
TGTGCCAGCAAGGACAGGGGCGTCCGTGAAGCTTTCTTT CASKDRGVREAFF . TRBJ1-1 TRBV2 TRBD1
TGTGCCAGCAGCTTGAGGGGACCTACGAGCTCTGGAAACACCATATATTTT CASSLRGPTSSGNTIYF . TRBJ1-3 TRBV7-6 .
TGTGCCAGCAGCTTGCTCCCTGAACCGGGCACTGAAGCTTTCTTT CASSLLPEPGTEAFF . TRBJ1-1 TRBV5-6 .
TGCGCCAGCAGCCCAGGACAGGGTGAAGCTTTCTTT CASSPGQGEAFF once TRBJ1-1 TRBV10-2 TRBD1
TGTGCCTGGAGCAAACTAGCGGCTGTTTCTGAGCAGTACTTC CAWSKLAAVSEQYF . TRBJ2-7 TRBV30 TRBD2
TGTGCCAGTAGTACTCGACAGGGGGTGGCTGGAAACACCATATATTTT CASSTRQGVAGNTIYF . TRBJ1-3 TRBV19 TRBD1
TGTGCCAGCAGCTTGTACGCGGGAGTCTACAATGAGCAGTTCTTC CASSLYAGVYNEQFF . TRBJ2-1 TRBV5-5 TRBD2
TGTGCCAGCAGCTTAGCAGAGTACGGGGAGCTGTTTTTT CASSLAEYGELFF . TRBJ2-2 TRBV7-6 .
TGTGCCAGCAGTCCCGTTAGGGGGACTGAAGCTTTCTTT CASSPVRGTEAFF . TRBJ1-1 TRBV5-5 .
TGTGCCAGCAGTGAATCGCTAGCGGGGTACTACGAGCAGTACTTC CASSESLAGYYEQYF . TRBJ2-7 TRBV25-1 TRBD2
TGTGCCAGCAGCCAAGTAGAGCGTGTGAGGGCGGGCACAGATACGCAGTATTTT CASSQVERVRAGTDTQYF . TRBJ2-3 TRBV14 .